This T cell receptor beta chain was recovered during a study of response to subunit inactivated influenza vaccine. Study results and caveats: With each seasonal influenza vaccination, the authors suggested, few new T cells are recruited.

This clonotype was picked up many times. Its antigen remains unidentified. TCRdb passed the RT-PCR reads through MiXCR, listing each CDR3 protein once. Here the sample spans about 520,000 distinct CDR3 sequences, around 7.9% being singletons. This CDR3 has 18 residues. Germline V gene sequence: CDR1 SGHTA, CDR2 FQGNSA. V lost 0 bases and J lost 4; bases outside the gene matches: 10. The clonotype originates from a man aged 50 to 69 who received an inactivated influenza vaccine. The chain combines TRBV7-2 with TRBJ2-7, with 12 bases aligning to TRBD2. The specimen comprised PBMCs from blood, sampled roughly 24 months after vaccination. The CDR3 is CASSLATSGGPPIYEQYF. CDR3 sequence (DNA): TGTGCCAGCAGCTTAGCGACTAGCGGGGGCCCTCCCATATACGAGCAGTACTTC.